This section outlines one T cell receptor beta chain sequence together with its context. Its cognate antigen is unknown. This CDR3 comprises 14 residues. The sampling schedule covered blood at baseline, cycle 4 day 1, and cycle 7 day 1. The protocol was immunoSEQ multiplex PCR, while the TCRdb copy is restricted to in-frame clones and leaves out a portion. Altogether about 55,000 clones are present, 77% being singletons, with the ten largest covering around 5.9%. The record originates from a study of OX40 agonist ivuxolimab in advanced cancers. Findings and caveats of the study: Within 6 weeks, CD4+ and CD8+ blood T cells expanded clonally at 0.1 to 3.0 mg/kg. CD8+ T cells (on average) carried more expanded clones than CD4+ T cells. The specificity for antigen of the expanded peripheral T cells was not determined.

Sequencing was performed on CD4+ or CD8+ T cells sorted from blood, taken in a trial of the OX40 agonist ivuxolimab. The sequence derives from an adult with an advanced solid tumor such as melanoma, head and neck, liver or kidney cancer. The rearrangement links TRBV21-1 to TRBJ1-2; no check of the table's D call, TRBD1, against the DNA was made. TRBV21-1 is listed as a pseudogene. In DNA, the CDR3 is TGTGCCAGCAGCAAAGTTTCCAGGGGTAGCGGCTACACCTTC. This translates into CASSKVSRGSGYTF.